Described below is a single T cell receptor beta chain sequence and its context. Its target is unknown. The protocol was immunoSEQ multiplex PCR, while the TCRdb copy is restricted to in-frame clones and leaves out a portion. This table has tens of thousands of clones, about 87% appearing once. The data were taken from a study of T cells in localized non-small cell lung cancer. V was clipped by 7 bases and J by 3 bases, with 15 bases between them. This CDR3 is built from 14 residues. Germline V gene lookup returns CDR1 LNHDA and CDR2 SQIVND (reference sequence). Study outcomes and limitations: Researchers found a median approximately 55 of the top 100 tumor clones in adjacent lung. Higher blood T cell density went with longer overall survival. Maximal T cell clonality occurred in uninvolved adjacent lung, with tumor ranking below it. Heterogeneity stays possible, as sequencing covered only one tumor region.

This TCR derives from a man between 35 and 75 years old with stage I squamous cell lung carcinoma. The specimen comprised peripheral blood, sampled before any cancer treatment. The J gene is TRBJ1-2, the V gene TRBV19; possible D gene TRBD1, 6 bases. The chain's CDR3 is CASIPGQKDYGYTF. The CDR3 DNA follows: TGTGCCAGTATCCCTGGACAGAAAGACTATGGCTACACCTTC.